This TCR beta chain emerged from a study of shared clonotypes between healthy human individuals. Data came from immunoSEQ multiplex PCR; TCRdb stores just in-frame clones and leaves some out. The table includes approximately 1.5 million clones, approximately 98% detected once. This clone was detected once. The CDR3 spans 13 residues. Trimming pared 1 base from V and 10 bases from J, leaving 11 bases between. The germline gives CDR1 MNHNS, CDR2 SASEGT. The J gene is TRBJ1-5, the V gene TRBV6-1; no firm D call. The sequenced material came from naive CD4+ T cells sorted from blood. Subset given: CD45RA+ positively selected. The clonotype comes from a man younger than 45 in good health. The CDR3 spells CASSEGRSFPQHF. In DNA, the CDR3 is TGTGCCAGCAGTGAAGGACGGTCCTTCCCCCAGCATTTT.